These 27 T cell receptor beta chains were all obtained from the same sample, sequenced in a study of blood T cell repertoires in COVID-19. Assay used: immunoSEQ multiplex PCR; TCRdb lists only in-frame clones, some missing. Here the sample spans 140,000 to 150,000 clones, 88% being singletons. Material: PBMCs or T cells enriched from blood (not recorded which). Receptors were obtained from a woman younger than 45 with acute COVID-19.

The chain uses TRBV27 and TRBJ1-5; TRBD1 matches at 8 bases. The CDR3 runs to 16 residues. Germline loops: CDR1 MNHEY, CDR2 SMNVEV (reference sequence). V was pared by 6 bases and J by 3 bases, with 10 bases of the junction left unmatched. In nucleotides, the CDR3 is TGTGCCAGCAGACGGACAGGGTATGAGGCCAATCAGCCCCAGCATTTT. Amino acids: CASRRTGYEANQPQHF.

This chain joins TRBV7-8 and TRBJ2-1; D perhaps matches TRBD2 (5 bases). Germline V gives CDR1 SGHVS, CDR2 FQNEAQ. This CDR3 region has 14 residues. The V gene lost 4 bases and the J gene lost 16 bases, with 23 bases spanning the gap. This CDR3 is CASSSRVPGNIIFF. CDR3 bases: TGTGCCAGCAGCTCCCGGGTTCCGGGAAATATCATCTTCTTC.

The chain recombines TRBV6-5 with TRBJ1-4; TRBD1 might be the D (6 bases). CDR1 is MNHEY, CDR2 SVGAGI, per germline. V was pared by 6 bases and J by 7 bases, with 15 bases between. The CDR3 length is 14 residues. The chain's CDR3 is CASRAGAVGEKLFF. The CDR3 region has the DNA TGTGCCAGCAGGGCAGGGGCGGTTGGTGAAAAACTGTTTTTT.

V usage is TRBV28 and J usage is TRBJ1-5, with D unclear. Trimming took 3 bases from V and 2 from J, leaving 8 bases between them. The length of the CDR3 is 14 residues. CDR1 and CDR2 from the germline V gene are MDHEN and SYDVKM. The CDR3 spells CASSFSVGNQPQHF. The CDR3 DNA follows: TGTGCCAGCAGTTTTTCGGTGGGCAATCAGCCCCAGCATTTT.

This sequence joins TRBV5-4 and TRBJ2-5, with TRBD2 identical over 8 bases. The CDR3 totals 15 residues. The trim removed 1 base at V and 5 bases at J, leaving 7 bases unmatched. CDR1 is SGHNT and CDR2 is YYREEE in the germline V gene (reference sequence). The CDR3 DNA is TGTGCCAGCAGCTTGAGGGCTAGCGGGCTGGAGACCCAGTACTTC. Translating gives CASSLRASGLETQYF.

The chain joins TRBV5-4 to TRBJ2-7, with 12 bases identical to TRBD2. V gave up 5 bases and J gave up 5 bases; unmatched junction bases: 8. This CDR3 has 15 residues. Germline-derived CDR1 and CDR2 are SGHNT and YYREEE (reference sequence). The CDR3 bases are TGTGCCAGCAGACCCCTAGCGGGAGGGCACGACGAGCAGTACTTC. Its protein is CASRPLAGGHDEQYF.

This clone was seen a handful of times. The rearrangement joins TRBV7-3 to TRBJ2-5; D is perhaps TRBD1 (5 bases). V dropped 3 bases and J dropped 5 bases, with 10 bases sitting between them. The germline V gene has CDR1 SGHTA and CDR2 FQGTGA. This CDR3 contains 13 residues. The CDR3 region has the DNA TGTGCCAGCAGCTTCGGAGCAGGGGAGACCCAGTACTTC. Its protein product is CASSFGAGETQYF. Variable domain in full (rest from reference TRBV7-3 and TRBJ2-5): GAGVSQTPSNKVTEKGKYVELRCDPISGHTALYWYRQSLGQGPEFLIYFQGTGAADDSGLPNDRFFAVRPEGSVSTLKIQRTERGDSAVYLCASSFGAGETQYFGPGTRLLVL.

The chain is built from TRBV19 and TRBJ2-7, with 10 positions matching TRBD2. Germline CDR1 and CDR2: LNHDA and SQIVND (reference sequence). CDR3 length equals 14 residues. Trimming cost V 2 bases and J 4 bases; bases outside gene matches: 2. CDR3 nucleotides: TGTGCCAGTAGTATATCTAGCGGGAGTTACGAGCAGTACTTC. Protein: CASSISSGSYEQYF. The variable domain in full, with the rest retrieved from reference TRBV19 and TRBJ2-7, is DGGITQSPKYLFRKEGQNVTLSCEQNLNHDAMYWYRQDPGQGLRLIYYSQIVNDFQKGDIAEGYSVSREKKESFPLTVTSAQKNPTAFYLCASSISSGSYEQYFGPGTRLTVT.

The chain combines TRBV3-1 (or the pseudogene TRBV3-2) with TRBJ1-1, with 9 bases lining up with TRBD1. Germline V gives CDR1 LGHDT, CDR2 YNNKEL (reference sequence). The CDR3 sequence is 16 residues long. Trimming at V came to 1 base and at J to 9 bases, leaving 12 bases not matched to a gene. The CDR3 reads CASSQAPDRGRTKAFF. In DNA form, the CDR3 reads TGTGCCAGCAGCCAAGCCCCGGACAGGGGTCGGACTAAAGCTTTCTTT.

This clone was observed once. The chain links TRBV7-9 to TRBJ2-3; D might be TRBD2 (6 bases). The V and J ends lost 1 base and 6 bases respectively, with 11 bases between them. The CDR3 consists of 14 residues. Per germline, CDR1 SEHNR and CDR2 FQNEAQ (reference sequence). In DNA, the CDR3 is TGTGCCAGCAGCTTAGTGGACTACAGGGATACGCAGTATTTT. Its translation is CASSLVDYRDTQYF.

The chain employs TRBV28 and TRBJ2-7; 15 nucleotides agree with TRBD2. This CDR3 is 16 amino acids long. The V gene's germline CDR1 is MDHEN and CDR2 SYDVKM. J was trimmed by 7 bases and V by 5 bases; bases with no gene match: 9. The CDR3 protein is CASSPPGLAGGREQYF. DNA for the CDR3: TGTGCCAGCAGTCCCCCCGGACTAGCGGGAGGGCGGGAGCAGTACTTC.

The chain uses TRBV5-1 and TRBJ2-7; 13 positions agree with TRBD2. V shed 3 bases and J 2 bases; nucleotides not matched to a gene: 5. This CDR3 spans 16 amino acids. Germline V lookup: CDR1 SGHRS, CDR2 YFSETQ. CDR3 amino acids: CASSSLLAGGAYEQYF. CDR3 DNA: TGCGCCAGCAGCTCCCTACTAGCGGGAGGGGCCTACGAGCAGTACTTC.

This sequence joins TRBV7-9 and TRBJ2-7; D possibly corresponds to TRBD2 (5 bases). In germline, CDR1 is SEHNR, CDR2 FQNEAQ (reference sequence). The CDR3 contains 14 residues. V was cut by 5 bases and J by 4 bases, with 15 bases left in between. The CDR3 nucleotides read TGTGCCAGCAGCCCGCGGACGCGGGTTTACGAGCAGTACTTC. Protein: CASSPRTRVYEQYF.

This clone was detected a few times. J is TRBJ2-1 and V is TRBV19; possible D gene TRBD2, 7 bases. CDR1 and CDR2 (germline): LNHDA, SQIVND (reference sequence). Trimming stripped 6 bases from V and 6 bases from J, with 24 bases between. The CDR3 has 17 amino acids. The CDR3 nucleotides read TGTGCCAGTAGCCACCTCACGGGGGGCAGGGGCCCCAATGAGCAGTTCTTC. It codes for CASSHLTGGRGPNEQFF.

The chain uses TRBV7-3 and TRBJ1-3, with no clear D. The CDR3 has 15 amino acids. Germline lookup yields CDR1 SGHTA and CDR2 FQGTGA. Trimming removed 5 bases from V and 0 bases from J, with 11 bases in between. In DNA form, the CDR3 reads TGTGCCAGCAGCGTAGCCGGATTCTCTGGAAACACCATATATTTT. Its translation is CASSVAGFSGNTIYF.

The chain uses TRBV7-8 and TRBJ1-1, with unresolved D. The CDR3 runs to 14 residues. The ends were cut back, 3 bases at V and 4 bases at J, with 12 bases in the middle. CDR1 is SGHVS and CDR2 is FQNEAQ in the germline V gene. The CDR3 reads CASSFTYPGTEAFF. The CDR3 DNA follows: TGTGCCAGCAGCTTCACCTACCCGGGCACTGAAGCTTTCTTT.

The V call is TRBV2, the J call TRBJ1-5, with D unresolved. Trimming took off 7 bases at V and 0 bases at J, with 10 bases between the two ends. This CDR3 spans 14 amino acids. Germline CDR1 and CDR2: SNHLY and FYNNEI. The CDR3 coding sequence is TGTGCCAGCACAGGTTTATATAGCAATCAGCCCCAGCATTTT. It is translated as CASTGLYSNQPQHF.

The CDR3 sequence is CASSQQTSGRWGYEQYF. Written as DNA, the CDR3 is TGTGCCAGCAGCCAACAGACTAGCGGGAGGTGGGGCTACGAGCAGTACTTC. This sequence joins TRBV7-2 and TRBJ2-7; TRBD2 aligns across 13 bases. The CDR3 has 17 amino acids. The V and J ends lost 5 bases and 3 bases, in that order; junction bases with no gene match: 10. Germline CDR1 reads SGHTA; CDR2 reads FQGNSA. The complete variable domain, with remaining parts taken from reference TRBV7-2 and TRBJ2-7, reads GAGVSQSPSNKVTEKGKDVELRCDPISGHTALYWYRQSLGQGLEFLIYFQGNSAPDKSGLPSDRFSAERTGGSVSTLTIQRTQQEDSAVYLCASSQQTSGRWGYEQYFGPGTRLTVT.

DNA for the CDR3: TGTGCCAGCAGTGGACTAGCGGGAATTCAAGAGCAGTACTTC. It translates to CASSGLAGIQEQYF. The chain links TRBV2 to TRBJ2-7; 11 bases are a match to TRBD2. Germline assignment: CDR1 SNHLY and CDR2 FYNNEI. The CDR3 is 14 residues long. With V trimmed by 4 bases and J by 7 bases, 6 bases remained unmatched.

This clone has only one observation. This chain connects TRBV27 to TRBJ2-1; 12 positions agree with TRBD2. The CDR3 has 21 residues. Germline CDR1 is MNHEY and CDR2 is SMNVEV (reference sequence). The J segment lost 0 bases and the V segment lost 4 bases, leaving 16 bases of the junction unmatched. CDR3 in DNA: TGTGCCAGCAGTTCGCAGATACCTAGCGGGAGGGCCGGGGGCTCCTACAATGAGCAGTTCTTC. This encodes CASSSQIPSGRAGGSYNEQFF.

Comments on this clone: The junction shows a germline mismatch at one end, possibly a read error. The chain is built from TRBV7-7 and TRBJ2-7; TRBD1 agrees at 8 bases. From germline, CDR1 is SSHAT and CDR2 FNYEAQ (reference sequence). The CDR3 is 15 amino acids. This chain's CDR3 is CASSPTGGQGYEQYF. DNA of the CDR3: TGTGCTAGCAGCCCTACCGGCGGACAGGGCTACGAGCAGTACTTC.

This clone was seen more than once but under ten times. The chain uses TRBV7-2 and TRBJ2-1; the D gene is possibly TRBD2 (5 bases). The CDR3 runs 15 residues. CDR1 is SGHTA, CDR2 FQGNSA, per germline. Deletions cut 4 bases from V and 3 bases from J, with 13 bases between. CDR3 sequence: CASSWSGVGYNEQFF. The DNA of the CDR3 is TGTGCCAGCAGCTGGAGCGGAGTTGGCTACAATGAGCAGTTCTTC.

CDR3 sequence reads: CSARGHSPLHF. The CDR3 region has the DNA TGCAGTGCTAGGGGGCATTCACCCCTCCACTTT. V usage is TRBV20-1 and J usage is TRBJ1-6; D is perhaps TRBD1 (5 bases). The CDR3 is made up of 11 amino acids. Germline CDR1 and CDR2: DFQATT and SNEGSKA (reference sequence). V dropped 3 bases and J dropped 8 bases, with 5 bases sitting between them.

J is TRBJ2-2 and V is TRBV28; a weak D match, TRBD1 (5 bases). Trimming stripped 2 bases from V and 7 bases from J, with 11 bases between. Germline CDR1 reads MDHEN; CDR2 reads SYDVKM. The CDR3 runs to 14 residues. The CDR3 region has the DNA TGTGCCAGCAGTTTAAGGGGCGTCAACGGGGAGCTGTTTTTT. Amino acid sequence: CASSLRGVNGELFF.

This CDR3 reads CASSLRQGNEKLFF. Written as DNA, the CDR3 is TGCGCCAGCAGCTTGCGGCAGGGTAATGAAAAACTGTTTTTT. The gene calls are TRBV5-1 and TRBJ1-4; weak D call: TRBD1 (5 bases). The CDR3 totals 14 residues. V lost 1 base to trimming and J lost 4 bases, with 8 bases between them. Per germline, CDR1 SGHRS and CDR2 YFSETQ.

The chain couples TRBV19 to TRBJ2-2; 9 nucleotides align to TRBD2. CDR3 length equals 18 residues. The J segment lost 0 bases and the V segment lost 0 bases, leaving 5 bases of the junction unmatched. Germline CDR1 and CDR2: LNHDA and SQIVND (reference sequence). This chain's CDR3 is CASSIDLASGTNTGELFF. The CDR3 DNA sequence: TGTGCCAGTAGTATAGATCTGGCTAGCGGGACGAACACCGGGGAGCTGTTTTTT.

This chain connects TRBV5-1 to TRBJ2-3; D is unclear. Looked up from germline, CDR1 is SGHRS and CDR2 is YFSETQ. The V gene lost 0 bases and the J gene lost 4 bases, with 6 bases spanning the gap. The CDR3 has 13 residues. CDR3 amino acids: CASSLDLPDTQYF. The CDR3 DNA reads as TGCGCCAGCAGCTTGGATCTACCAGATACGCAGTATTTT.